This T cell receptor beta chain came from a study of T cell repertoires in cytomegalovirus infection. The overall study: Public TCR beta signatures were indicative of both CMV infection and a matching HLA type.

The study's findings and limits: Using cumulative public TCR beta family frequency, the authors identified those who carried CMV together with the relevant HLA. Clonotypes of TCR beta that were HLA-C-restricted and CMV-specific dominated the ex vivo response.

This clonotype was seen only a few times. The antigen remains unidentified. TCRdb analysed the reads with MiXCR anew, one entry per CDR3 protein. The sample yields approximately 250,000 distinct CDR3 sequences, about 12% seen once. V lost 1 base, J lost 2 bases, and 13 bases lay in between. The CDR3 extends over 16 amino acids. Germline CDR1 is LGHNA and CDR2 is YNFKEQ. This TCR was sampled from a human donor in good health (CMV status not recorded). Some clones in this sample may be carry-over from other donors' samples. Material for sequencing was PBMCs. This chain connects TRBV4-2 to TRBJ2-3; the D gene is possibly TRBD2 (6 bases). The CDR3 is CASSQGTGDPTDTQYF. As DNA, the CDR3 is TGTGCCAGCAGCCAAGGGACGGGAGACCCCACAGATACGCAGTATTTT.